This passage covers 9 T cell receptor beta chains from one sample sequenced in a study of shared clonotypes between healthy human individuals. Assay used: immunoSEQ multiplex PCR; TCRdb lists only in-frame clones, some missing. The repertoire holds around 200,000 clones, 85% to 95% seen once, with 0.067% in the top ten. Material for sequencing was naive CD4+ T cells sorted from blood. Described subset: CD45RA+ positively selected. Receptors were obtained from a woman in her thirties in good health.

The chain couples TRBV5-1 to TRBJ2-7, with 10 bases fitting TRBD1. This CDR3 has 16 residues. The V gene's germline CDR1 is SGHRS and CDR2 YFSETQ. The trim removed 4 bases at V and 4 bases at J, leaving 11 bases unmatched. CDR3 sequence reads: CASSVSRDRGPYEQYF. The CDR3 DNA reads as TGCGCCAGCAGCGTTTCCCGCGACAGGGGGCCGTACGAGCAGTACTTC. Filled out from reference TRBV5-1 and TRBJ2-7, the complete variable domain reads KAGVTQTPRYLIKTRGQQVTLSCSPISGHRSVSWYQQTPGQGLQFLFEYFSETQRNKGNFPGRFSGRQFSNSRSEMNVSTLELGDSALYLCASSVSRDRGPYEQYFGPGTRLTVT.

V and J are TRBV7-2 and TRBJ2-2, with D possibly matching TRBD2 (5 bases). The CDR3 contains 14 residues. Looked up from germline, CDR1 is SGHTA and CDR2 is FQGNSA. Trimming pared 5 bases from V and 1 base from J, leaving 8 bases between. This CDR3 reads CASSVDWNTGELFF. DNA for the CDR3: TGTGCCAGCAGCGTGGACTGGAACACCGGGGAGCTGTTTTTT.

The chain combines TRBV1 with TRBJ1-6. TRBV1 is noted as a pseudogene. This CDR3 spans 18 amino acids. CDR3 loop: CTSSQVRIFHYFDSPLHF. In DNA, the CDR3 is TGCACCAGCAGCCAAGTCCGGATATTTCATTATTTTGACTCCCCCCTCCACTTT.

The chain combines TRBV19 with TRBJ1-4; D possibly corresponds to TRBD1 (5 bases). The length of the CDR3 is 16 residues. Per the germline V gene, CDR1 is LNHDA and CDR2 is SQIVND (reference sequence). Trimming removed 5 bases from V and 0 bases from J, with 13 bases in between. The CDR3 region has the DNA TGTGCCAGTAGTTTTACAGGAACAGCAACTAATGAAAAACTGTTTTTT. Amino acids: CASSFTGTATNEKLFF.

The CDR3 DNA follows: TGTGCCAGCAGTGCCGACAGGGGGCTGGGCGGGGAGCTGTTTTTT. It codes for CASSADRGLGGELFF. The rearrangement uses TRBV25-1 and TRBJ2-2; 10 bases align to TRBD1. Unmatched junction bases numbered 6, after V lost 4 bases and J lost 7 bases. This CDR3 has 15 amino acids. The germline V gene encodes CDR1 MGHDK and CDR2 SYGVNS.

The J gene is TRBJ1-1, the V gene TRBV18, with 7 bases matching TRBD1. Germline V gene sequence: CDR1 KGHSH, CDR2 LQKENI. The CDR3 contains 15 residues. The ends lost 8 bases at V and 5 bases at J; junction bases unmatched: 14. The CDR3 DNA sequence: TGTGCCAGCGCGGTTAGTAGGGGGCGAGAGACTGAAGCTTTCTTT. It is translated as CASAVSRGRETEAFF. The whole variable domain, remainder taken from reference TRBV18 and TRBJ1-1, is NAGVMQNPRHLVRRRGQEARLRCSPMKGHSHVYWYRQLPEEGLKFMVYLQKENIIDESGMPKERFSAEFPKEGPSILRIQQVVRGDSAAYFCASAVSRGRETEAFFGQGTRLTVV.

The genes are TRBV5-1 and TRBJ2-7; maybe TRBD1 (7 bases). Germline loops: CDR1 SGHRS, CDR2 YFSETQ. Trimming took off 4 bases at V and 0 bases at J, with 11 bases between the two ends. The CDR3 length is 14 residues. The CDR3 spells CASSGGTASYEQYF. DNA for the CDR3: TGCGCCAGCAGCGGCGGGACAGCCTCCTACGAGCAGTACTTC. Variable domain in full (rest from reference TRBV5-1 and TRBJ2-7): KAGVTQTPRYLIKTRGQQVTLSCSPISGHRSVSWYQQTPGQGLQFLFEYFSETQRNKGNFPGRFSGRQFSNSRSEMNVSTLELGDSALYLCASSGGTASYEQYFGPGTRLTVT.

The chain's CDR3 is CASSEFGGAGEQYF. CDR3 in DNA: TGTGCCAGCAGTGAATTCGGAGGGGCCGGGGAGCAGTACTTC. V usage is TRBV25-1 and J usage is TRBJ2-7, with a possible D match to TRBD2 (6 bases). The V and J ends lost 1 base and 7 bases respectively, with 14 bases between them. CDR1 is MGHDK and CDR2 is SYGVNS in the germline V gene. This CDR3 comprises 14 residues.

This chain connects TRBV9 to TRBJ2-7, with 9 bases identical to TRBD1. This CDR3 comprises 15 residues. The J segment lost 6 bases and the V segment lost 0 bases, leaving 7 bases of the junction unmatched. Germline lookup yields CDR1 SGDLS and CDR2 YYNGEE. The CDR3 region has the DNA TGTGCCAGCAGCGTAGGGGAGGACAGGGGAGTCGAGCAGTACTTC. Translating it yields CASSVGEDRGVEQYF.